This TCR beta chain stems from a study of T cell repertoires in cytomegalovirus infection. About this clonotype: The target antigen is unknown.

Germline values: CDR1 ENHRY, CDR2 SYGVKD. The CDR3 extends over 14 amino acids. V trimming: 8 bases; J trimming: 1 base; junction bases outside the gene matches: 4. TCRdb called the reads again in MiXCR, with one record for every CDR3 protein. The sample carries roughly 310,000 distinct CDR3 sequences, 25% to 30% recorded once. The material was cultured PBMCs, obtained from culture after CMV antigen stimulation. The receptor was isolated from a human donor in good health (CMV status not recorded). Some clones in this sample may be carry-over from other donors' samples. J is TRBJ2-7 and V is TRBV10-3; 11 bases are a match to TRBD2. The CDR3 here is CAIGTSGPSYEQYF. The CDR3 nucleotides read TGTGCCATCGGGACTAGCGGTCCATCCTACGAGCAGTACTTC.